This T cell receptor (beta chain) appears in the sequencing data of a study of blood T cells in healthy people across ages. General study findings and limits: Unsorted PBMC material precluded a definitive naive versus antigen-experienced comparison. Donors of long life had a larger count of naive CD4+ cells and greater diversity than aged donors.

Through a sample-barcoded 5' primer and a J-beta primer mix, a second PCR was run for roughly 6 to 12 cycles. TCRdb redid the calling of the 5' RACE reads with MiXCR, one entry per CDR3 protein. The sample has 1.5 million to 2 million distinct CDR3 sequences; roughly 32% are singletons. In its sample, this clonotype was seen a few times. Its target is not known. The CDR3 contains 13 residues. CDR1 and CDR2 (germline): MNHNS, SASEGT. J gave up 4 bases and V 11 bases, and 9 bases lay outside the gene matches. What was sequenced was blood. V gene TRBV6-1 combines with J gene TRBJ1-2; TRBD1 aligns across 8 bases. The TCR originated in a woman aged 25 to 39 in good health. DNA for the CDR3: TGTGCCGGACAGGGCCAAAACTTCTATGGCTACACCTTC. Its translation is CAGQGQNFYGYTF.